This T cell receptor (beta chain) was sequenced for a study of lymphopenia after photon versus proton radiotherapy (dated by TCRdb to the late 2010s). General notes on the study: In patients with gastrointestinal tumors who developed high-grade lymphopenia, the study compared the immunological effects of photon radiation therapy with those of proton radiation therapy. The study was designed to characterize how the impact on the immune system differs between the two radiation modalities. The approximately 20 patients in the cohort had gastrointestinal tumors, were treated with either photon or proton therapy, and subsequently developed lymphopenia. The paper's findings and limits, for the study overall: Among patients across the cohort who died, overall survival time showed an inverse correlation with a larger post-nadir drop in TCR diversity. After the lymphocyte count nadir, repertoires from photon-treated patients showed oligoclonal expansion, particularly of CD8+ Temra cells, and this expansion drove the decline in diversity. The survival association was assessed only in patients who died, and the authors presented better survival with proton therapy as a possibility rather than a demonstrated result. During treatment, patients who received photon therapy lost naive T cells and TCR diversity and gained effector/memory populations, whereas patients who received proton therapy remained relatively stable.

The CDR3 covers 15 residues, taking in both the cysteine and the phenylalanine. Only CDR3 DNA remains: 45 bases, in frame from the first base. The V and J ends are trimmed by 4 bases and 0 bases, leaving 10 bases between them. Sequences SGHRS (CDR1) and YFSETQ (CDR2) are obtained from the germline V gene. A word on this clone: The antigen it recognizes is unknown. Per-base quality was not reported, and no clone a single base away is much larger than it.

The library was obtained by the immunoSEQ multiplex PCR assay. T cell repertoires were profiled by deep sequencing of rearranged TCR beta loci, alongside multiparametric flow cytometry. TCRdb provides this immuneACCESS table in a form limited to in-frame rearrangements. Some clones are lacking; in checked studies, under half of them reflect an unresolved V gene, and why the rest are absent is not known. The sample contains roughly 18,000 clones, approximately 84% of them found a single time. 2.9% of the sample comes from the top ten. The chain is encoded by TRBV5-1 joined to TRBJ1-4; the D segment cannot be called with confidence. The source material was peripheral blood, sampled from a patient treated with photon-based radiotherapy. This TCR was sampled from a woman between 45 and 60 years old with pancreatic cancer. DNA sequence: TGCGCCAGCAGCCCTGGTGGGTCAACTAATGAAAAACTGTTTTTT. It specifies CASSPGGSTNEKLFF.